Shown below are 21 T cell receptor beta chains from a single sample sequenced in a study of blood T cell repertoires in COVID-19. The table came from immunoSEQ multiplex PCR; TCRdb's copy has only in-frame clones and leaves some out. The sample holds approximately 300,000 clones, around 87% seen once. Sequences were obtained from PBMCs or T cells enriched from blood (not recorded which). The receptors stem from a woman in her twenties or thirties who had recovered from COVID-19.

In this sample, this clone turned up once. The chain links TRBV5-6 to TRBJ1-1; D not certain. Germline CDR1 and CDR2: SGHDT and YYEEEE. This CDR3 is built from 14 residues. V lost 2 bases and J lost 1, with 9 bases in between. The CDR3 bases are TGTGCCAGCAGCTTATCCAGGCGGAACACTGAAGCTTTCTTT. Amino acid sequence: CASSLSRRNTEAFF.

The chain joins TRBV29-1 to TRBJ1-1; D ambiguous. The V and J ends lost 6 bases and 0 bases respectively, with 11 bases between them. Germline CDR1 and CDR2: SQVTM and ANQGSEA. The CDR3 sequence is 13 residues long. The CDR3 protein is CSVRGQMNTEAFF. In DNA, the CDR3 is TGCAGCGTAAGAGGGCAAATGAACACTGAAGCTTTCTTT.

This clone was counted a single time. In DNA, the CDR3 is TGTGCCAGCAGACCGGGACACGCTTATGAAAAACTGTTTTTT. This codes for CASRPGHAYEKLFF. The V and J genes are TRBV2 and TRBJ1-4, with TRBD1 as a possible D gene (6 bases). V dropped 6 bases and J dropped 6 bases, with 14 bases sitting between them. Germline values: CDR1 SNHLY, CDR2 FYNNEI. The CDR3 sequence is 14 residues long.

The chain joins TRBV3-1 (or the pseudogene TRBV3-2) to TRBJ1-3; D not certain. The CDR3 loop spans 15 amino acids. Trimming took off 2 bases at V and 0 bases at J, with 8 bases between the two ends. Germline loops: CDR1 LGHDT, CDR2 YNNKEL (reference sequence). Here the CDR3 DNA reads TGTGCCAGCAGCCAATTGAGCCACTCTGGAAACACCATATATTTT. It specifies CASSQLSHSGNTIYF.

This chain links TRBV7-3 with TRBJ2-3; D is possibly TRBD2 (6 bases). The CDR3 extends over 16 amino acids. Germline CDR1 reads SGHTA; CDR2 reads FQGTGA. V shed 5 bases and J shed 9 bases, with 24 bases lying between them. CDR3 sequence (DNA): TGTGCCAGCAGCGGTAGCGGTGCCGGGGAGCCGGTCACGCAGTATTTT. Residues: CASSGSGAGEPVTQYF.

This chain connects TRBV19 to TRBJ2-1; possibly TRBD2 for D (5 bases). Germline V gene data show CDR1 as LNHDA and CDR2 as SQIVND (reference sequence). CDR3 length: 14 residues. V shed 5 bases and J shed 3 bases, with 11 bases lying between them. CDR3 sequence: CASSWRANYNEQFF. The CDR3 DNA follows: TGTGCCAGTAGTTGGCGGGCAAACTACAATGAGCAGTTCTTC.

V and J are TRBV5-1 and TRBJ1-4; D gene ambiguous. There are 14 residues in the CDR3. Trimming took 0 bases from V and 4 from J, leaving 7 bases between them. The germline gives CDR1 SGHRS, CDR2 YFSETQ. CDR3 loop: CASSLAQVNEKLFF. CDR3 nucleotides: TGCGCCAGCAGCTTGGCGCAGGTTAATGAAAAACTGTTTTTT.

The genes are TRBV11-1 and TRBJ1-1, with TRBD1 matching over 7 bases. Germline V gene lookup returns CDR1 SGHAT and CDR2 FQDESV (reference sequence). V lost 3 bases to trimming and J lost 7 bases; unmatched junction nucleotides: 14. This CDR3 has 16 amino acids. This CDR3 is CASSLAGQMFLSEAFF. The CDR3 region has the DNA TGTGCCAGCAGCTTGGCGGGACAGATGTTTTTGAGTGAAGCTTTCTTT.

This clone was picked up a small number of times. The chain links TRBV7-2 to TRBJ1-2, with D tentatively TRBD1 (6 bases). Germline CDR1 SGHTA, CDR2 FQGNSA. The CDR3 runs to 16 residues. The V end was cut by 5 bases, the J end by 4 bases, with 20 bases between. The DNA for the CDR3 is TGTGCCAGCAGCCATAGGACAGCCCGAACTATCTATGGCTACACCTTC. It translates to CASSHRTARTIYGYTF. The full variable domain, completed using reference TRBV7-2 and TRBJ1-2, is GAGVSQSPSNKVTEKGKDVELRCDPISGHTALYWYRQSLGQGLEFLIYFQGNSAPDKSGLPSDRFSAERTGGSVSTLTIQRTQQEDSAVYLCASSHRTARTIYGYTFGSGTRLTVV.

The chain uses TRBV7-2 and TRBJ2-1; D might be TRBD1 (6 bases). With 3 bases removed from V and 8 bases from J, the gap between germline ends came to 17 bases. The CDR3 extends over 15 amino acids. Looked up from germline, CDR1 is SGHTA and CDR2 is FQGNSA. The CDR3 region has the DNA TGTGCCAGCAGCTTCTTCGCCAGGGGCATGGATGAGCAGTTCTTC. This encodes CASSFFARGMDEQFF.

The rearrangement joins TRBV19 to TRBJ1-6; 8 positions match TRBD1. CDR1 is LNHDA and CDR2 is SQIVND in the germline V gene (reference sequence). The junction had 12 bases not matched to a gene; V was cut back by 7 bases and J by 10 bases. The length of the CDR3 is 15 residues. The CDR3 nucleotides are TGTGCCAGTACCCTCGGACAGGGCGGTCGGTCACCCCTCCACTTT. Translation gives CASTLGQGGRSPLHF.

The V gene is TRBV15, the J gene TRBJ2-1, with a possible D match to TRBD1 (6 bases). The CDR3 has 12 residues. The V gene's germline CDR1 is LNHNV and CDR2 YYDKDF (reference sequence). Between the trimmed V and J ends, which lost 0 bases and 10 bases, there was a span of 7 bases. The CDR3 coding sequence is TGTGCCACCAGCAGAGATACAGGGGAGCAGTTCTTC. As protein: CATSRDTGEQFF.

The chain joins TRBV27 to TRBJ1-5, with 8 bases identical to TRBD1. CDR3 length: 18 amino acids. Trimming removed 0 bases from V and 3 bases from J; junction bases left unmatched: 10. CDR1 MNHEY and CDR2 SMNVEV come from the germline V gene (reference sequence). The CDR3 sequence: CASSLSFRQGAPNQPQHF. Here the CDR3 DNA reads TGTGCCAGCAGTTTATCGTTCCGGCAGGGGGCCCCCAATCAGCCCCAGCATTTT.

V gene TRBV5-6 combines with J gene TRBJ1-2, with a weak D call TRBD1 (6 bases). This CDR3 comprises 15 residues. Trimming removed 3 bases at V and 8 bases at J, with 20 bases between. Germline V gene lookup returns CDR1 SGHDT and CDR2 YYEEEE. The CDR3 nucleotides are TGTGCCAGCAGCTCGGGGGGCCCGCGGACCGGAGGCTACACCTTC. Translation: CASSSGGPRTGGYTF.

The rearrangement uses TRBV7-2 and TRBJ2-5; the D gene is possibly TRBD2 (7 bases). The CDR3 is 14 amino acids. The V gene lost 2 bases and the J gene lost 4 bases, with 11 bases spanning the gap. Germline CDR1 is SGHTA and CDR2 is FQGNSA. CDR3 sequence reads: CASSLRGGAETQYF. The CDR3 nucleotides are TGTGCCAGCAGCTTACGAGGGGGGGCAGAGACCCAGTACTTC.

The chain uses TRBV4-3 and TRBJ1-5, with TRBD1 matching over 10 bases. J gave up 2 bases and V 3 bases, and 13 bases lay outside the gene matches. CDR3 size: 19 residues. Germline lookup yields CDR1 LGHNA and CDR2 YSLEER. DNA of the CDR3: TGCGCCAGCAGCCAGGCAGCCGGGACAGGGGACTTTGGCAATCAGCCCCAGCATTTT. It translates to CASSQAAGTGDFGNQPQHF.

The rearrangement joins TRBV25-1 to TRBJ1-1, with TRBD1 identical over 10 bases. The CDR3 runs to 15 residues. V lost 4 bases, J lost 6 bases, and 8 bases stayed unmatched. CDR1 MGHDK and CDR2 SYGVNS come from the germline V gene. The CDR3 protein is CASSVRDRGFSEAFF. In DNA form, the CDR3 reads TGTGCCAGCAGTGTACGGGACAGGGGATTCTCTGAAGCTTTCTTT.

The rearrangement joins TRBV3-1 (or the pseudogene TRBV3-2) to TRBJ1-2; the match to TRBD1 covers 8 bases. The trim removed 3 bases at V and 8 bases at J, leaving 11 bases unmatched. The CDR3 is made up of 15 amino acids. The germline CDR1 and CDR2 sequences are LGHDT and YNNKEL (reference sequence). This CDR3 is CASSQGGDRMGGYTF. In DNA form, the CDR3 reads TGTGCCAGCAGCCAGGGTGGGGACAGGATGGGCGGCTACACCTTC.

The chain combines TRBV5-5 with TRBJ1-5; D might be TRBD1 (6 bases). This CDR3 has 14 residues. V shed 0 bases and J shed 2 bases, with 6 bases lying between them. Per germline, CDR1 SGHKS and CDR2 YYEKEE (reference sequence). The DNA of the CDR3 is TGTGCCAGCAGCTTGGACAGGGGCAATCAGCCCCAGCATTTT. As protein: CASSLDRGNQPQHF.

The chain links TRBV29-1 to TRBJ1-2, with D perhaps TRBD1 (5 bases). The V end was cut by 6 bases, the J end by 2 bases, with 13 bases between. Germline lookup yields CDR1 SQVTM and CDR2 ANQGSEA. The CDR3 totals 13 residues. The CDR3 nucleotides read TGCAGCGTGCCCCAGGGTAGCAACTATGGCTACACCTTC. It is translated as CSVPQGSNYGYTF.

This chain uses TRBV29-1 with TRBJ1-3; no reliable D call. The germline gives CDR1 SQVTM, CDR2 ANQGSEA. The CDR3 runs 13 residues. Trimming stripped 2 bases from V and 13 bases from J, with 18 bases between. The CDR3 region is CSVEKPPTGRIYF. In DNA, the CDR3 is TGCAGCGTTGAAAAGCCCCCGACGGGAAGAATATATTTT.